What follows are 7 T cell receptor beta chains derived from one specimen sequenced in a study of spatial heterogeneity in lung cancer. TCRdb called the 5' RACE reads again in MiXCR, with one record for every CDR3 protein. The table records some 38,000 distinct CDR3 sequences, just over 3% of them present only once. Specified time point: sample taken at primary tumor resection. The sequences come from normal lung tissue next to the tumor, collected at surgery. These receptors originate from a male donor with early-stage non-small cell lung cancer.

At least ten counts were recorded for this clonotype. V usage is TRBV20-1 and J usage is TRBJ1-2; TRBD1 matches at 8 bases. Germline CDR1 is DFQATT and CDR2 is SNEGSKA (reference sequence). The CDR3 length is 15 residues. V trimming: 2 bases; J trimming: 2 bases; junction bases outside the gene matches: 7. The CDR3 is CSARQTGGRNYGYTF. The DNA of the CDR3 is TGCAGTGCTAGACAAACAGGGGGTCGGAACTATGGCTACACCTTC.

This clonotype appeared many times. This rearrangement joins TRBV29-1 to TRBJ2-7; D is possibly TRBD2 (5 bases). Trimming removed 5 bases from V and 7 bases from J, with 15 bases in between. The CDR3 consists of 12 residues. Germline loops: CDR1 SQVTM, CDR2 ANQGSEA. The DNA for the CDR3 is TGCAGCGTTTCCCTTAATTCGGGGGAGCAGTACTTC. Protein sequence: CSVSLNSGEQYF.

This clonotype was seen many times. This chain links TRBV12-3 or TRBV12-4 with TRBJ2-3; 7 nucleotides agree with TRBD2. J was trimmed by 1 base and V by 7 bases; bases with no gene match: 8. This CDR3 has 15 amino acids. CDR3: CASNPGGSGTDTQYF. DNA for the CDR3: TGTGCCAGCAATCCCGGGGGGAGCGGCACAGATACGCAGTATTTT.

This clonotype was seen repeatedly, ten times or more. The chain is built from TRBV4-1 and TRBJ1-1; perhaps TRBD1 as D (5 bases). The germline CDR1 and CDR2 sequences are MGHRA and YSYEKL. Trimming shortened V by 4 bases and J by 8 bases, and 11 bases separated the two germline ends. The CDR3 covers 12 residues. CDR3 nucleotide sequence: TGCGCCAGCAGCCTCGTCGGGGCCGAAGCTTTCTTT. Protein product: CASSLVGAEAFF.

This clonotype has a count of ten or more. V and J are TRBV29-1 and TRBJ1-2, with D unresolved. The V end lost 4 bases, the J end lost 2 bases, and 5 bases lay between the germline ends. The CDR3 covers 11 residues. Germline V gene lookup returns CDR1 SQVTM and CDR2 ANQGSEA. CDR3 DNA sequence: TGCAGCGTTGCAGCGAACTATGGCTACACCTTC. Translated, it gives CSVAANYGYTF. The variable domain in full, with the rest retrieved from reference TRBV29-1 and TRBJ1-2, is SAVISQKPSRDICQRGTSLTIQCQVDSQVTMMFWYRQQPGQSLTLIATANQGSEATYESGFVIDKFPISRPNLTFSTLTVSNMSPEDSSIYLCSVAANYGYTFGSGTRLTVV.

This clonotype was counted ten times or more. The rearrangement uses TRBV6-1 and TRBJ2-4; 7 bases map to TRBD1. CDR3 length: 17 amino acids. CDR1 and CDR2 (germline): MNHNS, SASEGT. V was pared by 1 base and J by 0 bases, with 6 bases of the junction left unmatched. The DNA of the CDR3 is TGTGCCAGCAGTGAAGGGACAGGCGATGGAGCCAAAAACATTCAGTACTTC. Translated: CASSEGTGDGAKNIQYF.

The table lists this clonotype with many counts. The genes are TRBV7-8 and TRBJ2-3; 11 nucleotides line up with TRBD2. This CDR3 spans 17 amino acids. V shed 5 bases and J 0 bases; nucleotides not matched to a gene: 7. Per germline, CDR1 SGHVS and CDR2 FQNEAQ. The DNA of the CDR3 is TGTGCCAGCAGCGCCCGACTAGCGGGGTCGAGCACAGATACGCAGTATTTT. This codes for CASSARLAGSSTDTQYF.